This T cell receptor beta chain was sequenced in a study of OX40 agonist ivuxolimab in advanced cancers. In terms of the full investigation: Ivuxolimab, which targeted the costimulatory receptor OX40 (CD134), was an agonistic, fully human IgG2 monoclonal antibody. Intravenous ivuxolimab was administered to patients every 2 weeks at six dose levels: 0.01, 0.1, 0.3, 1.5, 3 and 10 mg/kg. Of the approximately 50 dose-escalation patients, hepatocellular carcinoma was present in roughly 19, melanoma in approximately 15, renal cell carcinoma in 9 and head and neck cancer in 9. In the dose-escalation cohort, roughly 80% of patients were male, and the mean age was approximately 60 years, with a range of about 20 to 90. Patients were allowed to have had prior anti-PD-1, anti-PD-L1 or anti-CTLA-4 therapy, and around two fifths of the dose-escalation patients had been treated with checkpoint inhibitors. Partial responses occurred in three dose-escalation patients, of whom one had hepatocellular carcinoma and two had cutaneous melanoma. The purpose of peripheral TCRbeta sequencing was to test whether ivuxolimab changed TCR sequence diversity and led to clonal T-cell expansion. The monotherapy dose-escalation portion (N ≈ 52 patients) of the phase I ivuxolimab trial is reported in the paper.

Trimming removed 2 bases from V and 3 bases from J, leaving 8 bases between the germline ends. The germline V gene encodes CDR1 LNHDA and CDR2 SQIVND (reference sequence). The CDR3 has 13 amino acids, counting the end cysteine and phenylalanine. Only CDR3 DNA remains: 39 bases, in frame from the first base. Genomic DNA was isolated from the sorted cells so that the TCRbeta CDR3 region could be sequenced. The immunoSEQ Assay was used for sequencing of TCRbeta CDR3 regions. TCRdb carries this immuneACCESS record with in-frame sequences only. Its versions omit some clonotypes, under half of them owing to an unresolved V gene in the studies checked, with the rest unexplained. Present in this sample are more than 90,000 clones, under 90% of which were seen just once. The ten largest clones add up to roughly 5.4% of the sample. Here is what the overall study found, with its caveats: After ivuxolimab, expanded clones were on average more numerous among CD8+ T cells than among CD4+ T cells. The antigen specificity of the clonally expanded peripheral T cells was not determined. In partial responders in the 0.1-3.0 mg/kg groups, normalized peripheral clonal expansion was found to be among the lowest, especially among CD8+ T cells. At doses of 0.1 to 3.0 mg/kg, clonal expansion of both CD4+ and CD8+ T cells in blood was seen between baseline and week 6. Low levels of normalized T-cell clonal expansion were also seen in some patients who did not respond.

On this clone itself: Its specific antigen is unknown. No much larger clone exists at a distance of one base, and base qualities are not known.

The trial excluded patients who had a history of autoimmune disease or were on systemic immunosuppression. Peripheral blood for TCR sequencing was collected from all dose cohorts at baseline, on cycle 4 day 1, and on cycle 7 day 1. Samples were obtained from an open-label, multicenter, first-in-human phase I dose-escalation trial of ivuxolimab. Adults with locally advanced or metastatic head and neck squamous cell, hepatocellular, melanoma or renal cell carcinoma were enrolled in the trial. Before TCR sequencing, CD4+ T cells and CD8+ T cells from peripheral blood were sorted into separate populations.

The receptor chain draws on TRBV19 and TRBJ2-7; the D gene assignment is ambiguous. The TCR comes from an adult with an advanced solid tumor such as melanoma, head and neck, liver or kidney cancer. Material: CD4+ or CD8+ T cells sorted from blood, obtained in a trial of the OX40 agonist ivuxolimab. The CDR3 reads CASSINTNYEQYF. The nucleotide sequence is TGTGCCAGTAGTATAAACACAAACTACGAGCAGTACTTC.